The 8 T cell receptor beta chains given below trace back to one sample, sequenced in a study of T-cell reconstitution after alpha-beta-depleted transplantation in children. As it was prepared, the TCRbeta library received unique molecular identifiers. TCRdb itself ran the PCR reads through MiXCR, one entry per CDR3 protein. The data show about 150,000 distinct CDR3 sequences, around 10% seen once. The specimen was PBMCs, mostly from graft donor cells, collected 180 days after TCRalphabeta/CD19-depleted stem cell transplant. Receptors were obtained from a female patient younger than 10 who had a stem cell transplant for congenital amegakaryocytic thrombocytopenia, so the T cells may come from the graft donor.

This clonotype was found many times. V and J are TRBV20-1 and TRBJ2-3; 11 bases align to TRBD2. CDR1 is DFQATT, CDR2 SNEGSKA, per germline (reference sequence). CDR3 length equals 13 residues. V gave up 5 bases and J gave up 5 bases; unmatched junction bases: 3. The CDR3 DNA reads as TGCAGTGCTGAAGGACTAGCGGGAGATACGCAGTATTTT. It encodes CSAEGLAGDTQYF.

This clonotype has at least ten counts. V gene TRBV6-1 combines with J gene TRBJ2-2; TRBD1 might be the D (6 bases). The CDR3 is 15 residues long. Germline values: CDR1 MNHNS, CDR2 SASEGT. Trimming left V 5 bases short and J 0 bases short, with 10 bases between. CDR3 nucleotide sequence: TGTGCCAGCAGTCCCGGGACACCGAACACCGGGGAGCTGTTTTTT. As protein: CASSPGTPNTGELFF.

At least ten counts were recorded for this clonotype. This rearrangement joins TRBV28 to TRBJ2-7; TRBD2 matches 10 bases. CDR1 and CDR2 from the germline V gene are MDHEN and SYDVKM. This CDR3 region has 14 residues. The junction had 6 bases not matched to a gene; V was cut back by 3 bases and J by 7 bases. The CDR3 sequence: CASSFSSGRGEQYF. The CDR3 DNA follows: TGTGCCAGCAGTTTTTCTAGCGGGAGAGGGGAGCAGTACTTC. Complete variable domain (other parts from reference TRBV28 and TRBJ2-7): DVKVTQSSRYLVKRTGEKVFLECVQDMDHENMFWYRQDPGLGLRLIYFSYDVKMKEKGDIPEGYSVSREKKERFSLILESASTNQTSMYLCASSFSSGRGEQYFGPGTRLTVT.

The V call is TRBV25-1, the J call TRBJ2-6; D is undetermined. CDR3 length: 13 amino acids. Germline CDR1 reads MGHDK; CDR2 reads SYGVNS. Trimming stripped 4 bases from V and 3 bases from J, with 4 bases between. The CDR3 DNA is TGTGCCAGCAGTGGGTATGGGGCCAACGTCCTGACTTTC. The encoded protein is CASSGYGANVLTF.

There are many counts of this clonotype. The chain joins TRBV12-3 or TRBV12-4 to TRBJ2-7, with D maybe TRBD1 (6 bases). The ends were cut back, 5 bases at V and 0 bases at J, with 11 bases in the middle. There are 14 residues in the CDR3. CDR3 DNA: TGTGCCAGCAGTCCTACGGGACACTCCTACGAGCAGTACTTC. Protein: CASSPTGHSYEQYF.

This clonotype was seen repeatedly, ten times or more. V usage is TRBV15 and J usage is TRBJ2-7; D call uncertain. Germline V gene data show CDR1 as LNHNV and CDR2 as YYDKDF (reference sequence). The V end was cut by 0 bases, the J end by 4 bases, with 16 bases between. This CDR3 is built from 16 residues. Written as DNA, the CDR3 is TGTGCCACCAGCAGAGATCCCGTGCTAGTGAGGTACGAGCAGTACTTC. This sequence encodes CATSRDPVLVRYEQYF.

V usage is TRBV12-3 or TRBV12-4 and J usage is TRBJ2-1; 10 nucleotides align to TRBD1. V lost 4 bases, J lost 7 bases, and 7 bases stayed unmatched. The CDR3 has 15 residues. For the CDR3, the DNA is TGTGCCAGCAGTTCGGACCGGGACAGGGGTAATGAGCAGTTCTTC. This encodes CASSSDRDRGNEQFF.

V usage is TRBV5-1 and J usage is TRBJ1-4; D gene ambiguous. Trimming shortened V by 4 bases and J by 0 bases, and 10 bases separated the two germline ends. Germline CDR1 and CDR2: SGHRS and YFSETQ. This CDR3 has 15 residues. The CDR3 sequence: CASSASKATNEKLFF. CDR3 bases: TGCGCCAGCAGCGCCTCGAAGGCAACTAATGAAAAACTGTTTTTT.